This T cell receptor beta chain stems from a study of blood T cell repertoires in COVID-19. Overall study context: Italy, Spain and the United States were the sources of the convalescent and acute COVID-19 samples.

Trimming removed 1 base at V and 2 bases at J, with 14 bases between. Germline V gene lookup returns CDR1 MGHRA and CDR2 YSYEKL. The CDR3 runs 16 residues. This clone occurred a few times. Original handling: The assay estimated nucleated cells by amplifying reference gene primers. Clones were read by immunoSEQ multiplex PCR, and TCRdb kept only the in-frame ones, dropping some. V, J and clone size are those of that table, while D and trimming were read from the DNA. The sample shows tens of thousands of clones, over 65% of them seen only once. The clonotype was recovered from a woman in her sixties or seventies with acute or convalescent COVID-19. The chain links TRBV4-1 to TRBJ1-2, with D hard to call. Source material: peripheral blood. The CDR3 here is CASSQVYSGRNYGYTF. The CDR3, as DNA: TGCGCCAGCAGCCAAGTTTATTCGGGAAGGAACTATGGCTACACCTTC.